This TCR beta chain was identified during a study of cytomegalovirus exposure and HLA in healthy donors. About the research overall: Ancestry clustering placed around 81% of around 400 genotyped donors in the Caucasian-associated cluster. Study-wide points: In vitro, three CMV-associated chains proved specific for CMV antigens. Among immune exposure information, only CMV serostatus was available. The listing of 150 to 200 TCR beta chains classed them as cytomegalovirus-associated.

13 Jbeta primers and 60 Vbeta primers were used for the PCR. Assay used: immunoSEQ multiplex PCR; TCRdb lists only in-frame clones, some missing. This repertoire shows roughly 180,000 clones, roughly 87% found once; its top ten account for about 1.5%. This clone has just one count. The antigen remains unidentified. The CDR3 loop spans 15 amino acids. Germline lookup yields CDR1 SGHRS and CDR2 YFSETQ. The V end lost 4 bases, the J end lost 4 bases, and 17 bases lay between the germline ends. The TCR comes from a man aged 35 to 55 in good health and CMV-seronegative. Sequenced material: PBMCs. The V gene is TRBV5-1, the J gene TRBJ1-1; D unresolved. The CDR3 reads CASSRGSGEGTEAFF. CDR3 DNA sequence: TGCGCCAGCAGCCGGGGATCGGGAGAGGGCACTGAAGCTTTCTTT.